Each of the 31 T cell receptor beta chains below was sequenced from the same sample in a study of cytomegalovirus exposure and HLA in healthy donors. PCR employed 60 Vbeta and 13 Jbeta primers. Sequencing was performed with immunoSEQ multiplex PCR; in TCRdb, only in-frame clones are kept and a portion is missing. The sample's table shows approximately 110,000 clones. Material for sequencing was PBMCs. Source of these receptors: a man aged 45-65 years in good health and CMV-seronegative.

The chain carries TRBV4-2 and TRBJ2-2; 12 bases are a match to TRBD2. The CDR3 loop spans 17 amino acids. V gave up 4 bases and J gave up 3 bases; unmatched junction bases: 6. CDR1 is LGHNA, CDR2 YNFKEQ, per germline. The CDR3 sequence is CASSPLAGGLDTGELFF. CDR3 in DNA: TGTGCCAGCAGCCCGCTAGCGGGAGGGTTGGACACCGGGGAGCTGTTTTTT.

The rearrangement uses TRBV7-9 and TRBJ1-1, with D perhaps TRBD1 (5 bases). There are 17 residues in the CDR3. Trimming removed 3 bases from V and 3 bases from J, with 20 bases in between. Germline V lookup: CDR1 SEHNR, CDR2 FQNEAQ (reference sequence). CDR3 sequence reads: CASSFHPSWGRDTEAFF. The DNA of the CDR3 is TGTGCCAGCAGCTTTCACCCCTCTTGGGGGAGGGACACTGAAGCTTTCTTT. The full variable domain, rest sourced from reference TRBV7-9 and TRBJ1-1, is DTGVSQNPRHKITKRGQNVTFRCDPISEHNRLYWYRQTLGQGPEFLTYFQNEAQLEKSRLLSDRFSAERPKGSFSTLEIQRTEQGDSAMYLCASSFHPSWGRDTEAFFGQGTRLTVV.

The chain recombines TRBV6-6 with TRBJ2-7, with 8 bases aligning to TRBD2. The V and J ends lost 3 bases and 4 bases, in that order; junction bases with no gene match: 5. The germline V gene has CDR1 MNHNY and CDR2 SVGAGI (reference sequence). This CDR3 spans 14 amino acids. The CDR3 region is CASSYQRGQYEQYF. The CDR3 bases are TGTGCCAGCAGTTATCAGCGGGGGCAGTACGAGCAGTACTTC.

The chain carries TRBV4-1 and TRBJ1-3, with 11 bases that match TRBD1. The ends lost 8 bases at V and 0 bases at J; junction bases unmatched: 6. The CDR3 has 16 residues. The germline CDR1 and CDR2 sequences are MGHRA and YSYEKL. As DNA, the CDR3 is TGCGCCAGCGCGGGGACAGGGGGTAACTCTGGAAACACCATATATTTT. Amino acids: CASAGTGGNSGNTIYF.

This chain joins TRBV5-1 and TRBJ2-7, with 11 bases lining up with TRBD1. V lost 2 bases and J lost 3; bases outside the gene matches: 4. The CDR3 is 15 residues long. CDR1 is SGHRS, CDR2 YFSETQ, per germline. The CDR3, as DNA: TGCGCCAGCAGCTTAGGGACAGGGGGATACTACGAGCAGTACTTC. Its translation: CASSLGTGGYYEQYF.

The chain employs TRBV2 and TRBJ2-2; TRBD2 agrees at 11 bases. Germline-derived CDR1 and CDR2 are SNHLY and FYNNEI. The CDR3 length is 17 residues. Trimming cost V 4 bases and J 5 bases; bases outside gene matches: 9. CDR3 coding DNA: TGTGCCAGCAGTGTTGCTAGCGGGAGGCCGGGTACCGGGGAGCTGTTTTTT. Its translation is CASSVASGRPGTGELFF.

The J gene is TRBJ1-1, the V gene TRBV5-5, with D perhaps TRBD1 (6 bases). CDR1 and CDR2 from the germline V gene are SGHKS and YYEKEE (reference sequence). The CDR3 covers 15 residues. The V gene lost 1 base and the J gene lost 5 bases, with 15 bases spanning the gap. CDR3 protein: CASSLWPGDRTEAFF. The CDR3 DNA is TGTGCCAGCAGCTTGTGGCCAGGGGATAGGACTGAAGCTTTCTTT.

The rearrangement uses TRBV15 and TRBJ1-2; 9 bases are a match to TRBD1. The junction had 5 bases not matched to a gene; V was cut back by 1 base and J by 2 bases. This CDR3 is built from 16 residues. Germline V gene lookup returns CDR1 LNHNV and CDR2 YYDKDF (reference sequence). CDR3 nucleotides: TGTGCCACCAGCAGAGTAGGACAGGGGACAAACTATGGCTACACCTTC. This translates into CATSRVGQGTNYGYTF.

V is TRBV13 and J is TRBJ1-2; 7 bases are a match to TRBD1. The CDR3 loop spans 13 amino acids. CDR1 is PRHDT, CDR2 FYEKMQ, per germline (reference sequence). Trimming cost V 4 bases and J 5 bases; bases outside gene matches: 4. This CDR3 is CASSSGTEYGYTF. CDR3 nucleotides: TGTGCCAGCAGCTCTGGGACAGAATATGGCTACACCTTC.

This chain joins TRBV7-9 and TRBJ1-1, with no clear D. CDR1 and CDR2 (germline): SEHNR, FQNEAQ (reference sequence). The length of the CDR3 is 14 residues. V lost 3 bases to trimming and J lost 1 base, with 9 bases between them. Here the CDR3 DNA reads TGTGCCAGCAGCTTGGTACTCTCGAACACTGAAGCTTTCTTT. Translation gives CASSLVLSNTEAFF.

The gene calls are TRBV30 and TRBJ1-2, with 8 nucleotides matching TRBD1. V lost 3 bases, J lost 8 bases, and 11 bases stayed unmatched. The CDR3 runs to 14 residues. In germline, CDR1 is GTSNPN, CDR2 SVGIG (reference sequence). CDR3 region: CAWRDGQGGRGYTF. CDR3 DNA sequence: TGTGCCTGGAGGGACGGACAGGGAGGGAGAGGCTACACCTTC.

The chain joins TRBV27 to TRBJ1-1; D gene uncertain. This CDR3 has 14 residues. Germline loops: CDR1 MNHEY, CDR2 SMNVEV (reference sequence). V dropped 6 bases and J dropped 7 bases, with 18 bases sitting between them. The CDR3 spells CASSRPGWSSEAFF. CDR3 nucleotide sequence: TGTGCCAGCAGCAGACCCGGTTGGAGTAGTGAAGCTTTCTTT.

The V and J genes are TRBV19 and TRBJ1-2; weak D call: TRBD1 (5 bases). V was pared by 7 bases and J by 4 bases, with 13 bases between. This CDR3 is built from 13 residues. CDR1 and CDR2 (germline): LNHDA, SQIVND (reference sequence). The CDR3 DNA follows: TGTGCCAGTACCGCGGGACGGAGCTATGGCTACACCTTC. Residues: CASTAGRSYGYTF. Full variable domain (missing parts from reference TRBV19 and TRBJ1-2): DGGITQSPKYLFRKEGQNVTLSCEQNLNHDAMYWYRQDPGQGLRLIYYSQIVNDFQKGDIAEGYSVSREKKESFPLTVTSAQKNPTAFYLCASTAGRSYGYTFGSGTRLTVV.

The V and J genes are TRBV4-3 and TRBJ2-7; TRBD2 aligns across 7 bases. After removal of 1 base from V and 3 bases from J, the junction contained 6 bases not matched to a gene. The CDR3 is 15 amino acids. Germline values: CDR1 LGHNA, CDR2 YSLEER. CDR3 region: CASSQAGGGRYEQYF. CDR3 nucleotide sequence: TGCGCCAGCAGCCAAGCGGGAGGTGGTCGCTACGAGCAGTACTTC.

The chain employs TRBV30 and TRBJ1-4, with TRBD1 matching over 11 bases. The length of the CDR3 is 14 residues. Germline V lookup: CDR1 GTSNPN, CDR2 SVGIG (reference sequence). J gave up 10 bases and V 1 base, and 5 bases lay outside the gene matches. The CDR3 is CAWSEGQGARKLFF. The CDR3 DNA sequence: TGTGCCTGGAGTGAAGGACAGGGGGCACGAAAACTGTTTTTT.

The rearrangement links TRBV7-9 to TRBJ2-7; 7 positions match TRBD2. The V and J ends lost 6 bases and 6 bases, in that order; junction bases with no gene match: 11. The CDR3 sequence is 14 residues long. Germline V gives CDR1 SEHNR, CDR2 FQNEAQ (reference sequence). CDR3 sequence (DNA): TGTGCCAGCAGTCGGAGCGGGGAAACGGGCGAGCAGTACTTC. Encoded protein: CASSRSGETGEQYF.

The chain carries TRBV6-6 and TRBJ1-1; TRBD1 might be the D (5 bases). V dropped 8 bases and J dropped 1 base, with 11 bases sitting between them. Germline V gives CDR1 MNHNY, CDR2 SVGAGI (reference sequence). This CDR3 comprises 13 residues. The CDR3: CASLQTGNTEAFF. The CDR3 nucleotides read TGTGCCAGCCTTCAAACAGGGAACACTGAAGCTTTCTTT.

The V and J genes are TRBV6-1 and TRBJ1-1; D is possibly TRBD1 (6 bases). The V end was cut by 6 bases, the J end by 5 bases, with 13 bases between. The CDR3 length is 13 residues. Germline V CDR1 and CDR2: MNHNS, SASEGT. CDR3 in DNA: TGTGCCAGCAGCGGACAGTCCAGGACTGAAGCTTTCTTT. Protein sequence: CASSGQSRTEAFF.

V is TRBV6-6 and J is TRBJ1-5; 12 bases agree with TRBD1. Trimming removed 2 bases from V and 6 bases from J; junction bases left unmatched: 2. The CDR3 length is 15 residues. Germline-derived CDR1 and CDR2 are MNHNY and SVGAGI (reference sequence). This CDR3 is CASSYGTGGSQPQHF. The CDR3 DNA reads TGTGCCAGCAGTTACGGGACAGGGGGCAGTCAGCCCCAGCATTTT.

In DNA, the CDR3 is TGTGCCAGCAGTTTTCCCTCGACACCTTACCAAGAGACCCAGTACTTC. Translation gives CASSFPSTPYQETQYF. The chain links TRBV27 to TRBJ2-5; D not resolved. This CDR3 spans 16 amino acids. CDR1 MNHEY and CDR2 SMNVEV come from the germline V gene (reference sequence). The germline V and J ends were trimmed by 3 bases and 0 bases, with 14 bases remaining between them.

About this clone itself: One end of the junction varies from germline; a read error may be responsible. The rearrangement joins TRBV5-1 to TRBJ1-2; no firm D call. This CDR3 has 14 amino acids. Germline V CDR1 and CDR2: SGHRS, YFSETQ. DNA for the CDR3: TGCGCCAGCAGCTTGTCCGCCCTGGGCCATGGCTACAACTTC. Translated: CASSLSALGHGYNF. The entire variable domain, with the rest obtained from reference TRBV5-1 and TRBJ1-2, is as follows: KAGVTQTPRYLIKTRGQQVTLSCSPISGHRSVSWYQQTPGQGLQFLFEYFSETQRNKGNFPGRFSGRQFSNSRSEMNVSTLELGDSALYLCASSLSALGHGYNFGSGTRLTVV.

The chain couples TRBV6-6 to TRBJ2-1; tentative D call: TRBD2 (6 bases). This CDR3 region has 15 residues. V was trimmed by 5 bases and J by 5 bases, leaving 16 bases between them. CDR1 and CDR2 from the germline V gene are MNHNY and SVGAGI (reference sequence). The DNA of the CDR3 is TGTGCCAGCAGTCCCTTACTCGGGAGTGACAATGAGCAGTTCTTC. This encodes CASSPLLGSDNEQFF.

The chain carries TRBV5-1 and TRBJ1-2; D is uncertain. This CDR3 region has 15 residues. Germline assignment: CDR1 SGHRS and CDR2 YFSETQ. V was clipped by 4 bases and J by 4 bases, with 17 bases between them. The CDR3 DNA sequence: TGCGCCAGCAGCCCGAAGGAGGGCTCACTCTATGGCTACACCTTC. Protein product: CASSPKEGSLYGYTF. The complete variable domain, with remaining parts taken from reference TRBV5-1 and TRBJ1-2, reads KAGVTQTPRYLIKTRGQQVTLSCSPISGHRSVSWYQQTPGQGLQFLFEYFSETQRNKGNFPGRFSGRQFSNSRSEMNVSTLELGDSALYLCASSPKEGSLYGYTFGSGTRLTVV.

The J gene is TRBJ2-7, the V gene TRBV5-4; TRBD1 agrees at 8 bases. From germline, CDR1 is SGHNT and CDR2 YYREEE (reference sequence). With V trimmed by 5 bases and J by 5 bases, 12 bases remained unmatched. The CDR3 totals 15 residues. The CDR3 region has the DNA TGTGCCAGCAGATTCGGACAGGGCGATACCCACGAGCAGTACTTC. Its protein product is CASRFGQGDTHEQYF.

J is TRBJ2-5 and V is TRBV29-1; 10 nucleotides match TRBD2. Germline values: CDR1 SQVTM, CDR2 ANQGSEA. The V gene end was trimmed by 7 bases and the J gene end by 9 bases; junction bases not matched to a gene: 11. The CDR3 consists of 13 residues. In DNA, the CDR3 is TGCAGCGCAGATTCTAGCGGGAGTAGGGCCCAGTACTTC. Translating gives CSADSSGSRAQYF.

The chain has TRBV19 and TRBJ2-5; no reliable D call. The CDR3 is 15 residues long. Deletions cut 1 base from V and 5 bases from J, with 14 bases between. Germline V gene data show CDR1 as LNHDA and CDR2 as SQIVND (reference sequence). CDR3 loop: CASSIGAGQVETQYF. In DNA form, the CDR3 reads TGTGCCAGTAGTATAGGGGCAGGCCAGGTTGAGACCCAGTACTTC.

The DNA of the CDR3 is TGTGCCTGGAATGTTCCCGGGACTGAAGCTTTCTTT. Translated, it gives CAWNVPGTEAFF. V is TRBV30 and J is TRBJ1-1, with D unclear. The CDR3 totals 12 residues. Germline CDR1 reads GTSNPN; CDR2 reads SVGIG (reference sequence). Trimming took 4 bases from V and 5 from J, leaving 11 bases between them.

The chain combines TRBV10-1 with TRBJ2-5; a possible D gene is TRBD1 (5 bases). The CDR3 runs to 13 residues. Trimming stripped 5 bases from V and 2 bases from J, with 9 bases between. Germline values: CDR1 WNHNN, CDR2 SYGVQD (reference sequence). The DNA for the CDR3 is TGCGCCAGCAGTACAGGAATACAAGAGACCCAGTACTTC. Protein sequence: CASSTGIQETQYF.

This chain joins TRBV5-6 and TRBJ1-3, with 8 bases that match TRBD1. V was clipped by 3 bases and J by 4 bases; unmatched bases: 9. The CDR3 runs to 16 residues. The germline V gene encodes CDR1 SGHDT and CDR2 YYEEEE. The CDR3 region is CASSSVQGEIGNTIYF. Here the CDR3 DNA reads TGTGCCAGCAGCTCCGTACAGGGGGAGATCGGAAACACCATATATTTT.

V is TRBV9 and J is TRBJ2-3; D not resolved. Per germline, CDR1 SGDLS and CDR2 YYNGEE. This CDR3 region has 12 residues. V was trimmed by 0 bases and J by 4 bases, leaving 3 bases between them. CDR3 DNA: TGTGCCAGCAGCGTAGCGGCAGATACGCAGTATTTT. This translates into CASSVAADTQYF. Full variable domain (rest looked up from reference TRBV9 and TRBJ2-3): DSGVTQTPKHLITATGQRVTLRCSPRSGDLSVYWYQQSLDQGLQFLIQYYNGEERAKGNILERFSAQQFPDLHSELNLSSLELGDSALYFCASSVAADTQYFGPGTRLTVL.

V is TRBV6-1 and J is TRBJ2-1; a possible D gene is TRBD1 (6 bases). CDR3 length: 14 residues. Trimming shortened V by 7 bases and J by 4 bases, and 14 bases separated the two germline ends. Per the germline V gene, CDR1 is MNHNS and CDR2 is SASEGT. CDR3 coding DNA: TGTGCCAGCAAGGGGGTAGACCGTTACAATGAGCAGTTCTTC. Amino acids: CASKGVDRYNEQFF.